This entry is about one T cell receptor (beta chain). Sequenced by immunoSEQ multiplex PCR; TCRdb stores in-frame clones only, minus some. The sample includes some 160,000 clones, about 91% of them seen just once. This sample is part of a study of T cell responses to AZD1222 COVID-19 vaccine. The source of this sequence is an adult in good health. The sample here was peripheral blood, taken on day 0 of AZD1222 vaccination.

The CDR3 reads CASSEGTGWDLAFF. CDR3 bases: TGTGCCAGCAGTGAAGGGACAGGTTGGGATTTAGCTTTCTTT. The chain is built from TRBV2 and TRBJ1-1; TRBD1 matches at 7 bases. The J segment lost 10 bases and the V segment lost 1 base, leaving 9 bases of the junction unmatched. Germline assignment: CDR1 SNHLY and CDR2 FYNNEI. The CDR3 covers 14 residues.